A single sample is the source of the 8 T cell receptor beta chains below, sequenced in a study of blood T cell repertoires in COVID-19. The data were produced by immunoSEQ multiplex PCR, yet TCRdb's version contains in-frame clones alone and is incomplete. The table lists more than 100,000 clones, around 86% of them singletons, with about 4.5% in the top ten. The sample was peripheral blood. These receptor sequences come from a middle-aged man with acute or convalescent COVID-19.

In this sample, this clone turned up once. The chain joins TRBV19 to TRBJ1-1; D gene unclear. The CDR3 extends over 15 amino acids. With 5 bases removed from V and 2 bases from J, the gap between germline ends came to 15 bases. CDR1 LNHDA and CDR2 SQIVND come from the germline V gene (reference sequence). The CDR3 DNA is TGTGCCAGTAGTTCTCCAGCACTAACTAACACTGAAGCTTTCTTT. Its translation: CASSSPALTNTEAFF. The whole variable domain, filled in from reference TRBV19 and TRBJ1-1, reads DGGITQSPKYLFRKEGQNVTLSCEQNLNHDAMYWYRQDPGQGLRLIYYSQIVNDFQKGDIAEGYSVSREKKESFPLTVTSAQKNPTAFYLCASSSPALTNTEAFFGQGTRLTVV.

The rearrangement uses TRBV5-1 and TRBJ1-5; possibly TRBD1 for D (5 bases). Germline CDR1 and CDR2: SGHRS and YFSETQ. V lost 1 base and J 3 bases, leaving 8 bases between the germline ends. The CDR3 runs 14 residues. In DNA, the CDR3 is TGCGCCAGCAGCTTGACAGGACCCAATCAGCCCCAGCATTTT. Amino acids: CASSLTGPNQPQHF.

This clone was seen a single time. V gene TRBV6-4 combines with J gene TRBJ1-5; D might be TRBD1 (6 bases). The CDR3 has 15 amino acids. The V gene lost 6 bases and the J gene lost 0 bases, with 12 bases spanning the gap. Germline CDR1 MRHNA, CDR2 SNTAGT. CDR3 residues: CASREDSYSNQPQHF. CDR3 in DNA: TGTGCCAGCAGGGAGGACAGCTATAGCAATCAGCCCCAGCATTTT.

This chain connects TRBV29-1 to TRBJ2-7; 8 bases align to TRBD1. The CDR3 is 12 amino acids. CDR1 is SQVTM and CDR2 is ANQGSEA in the germline V gene. Unmatched junction bases numbered 4, after V lost 4 bases and J lost 5 bases. The CDR3 region has the DNA TGCAGCGTTGCAGCAGGGGGCGACGAGCAGTACTTC. Its translation is CSVAAGGDEQYF.

This clone came up a few times. This chain links TRBV9 with TRBJ1-1; no clear D gene. V dropped 0 bases and J dropped 5 bases, with 11 bases sitting between them. This CDR3 comprises 14 residues. Germline V gene data show CDR1 as SGDLS and CDR2 as YYNGEE. CDR3 loop: CASSVGSGWTEAFF. The CDR3 DNA reads as TGTGCCAGCAGCGTAGGATCGGGTTGGACTGAAGCTTTCTTT.

The genes are TRBV11-2 and TRBJ2-3; TRBD1 agrees at 8 bases. The length of the CDR3 is 14 residues. Germline loops: CDR1 SGHAT, CDR2 FQNNGV. Unmatched junction bases numbered 4, after V lost 5 bases and J lost 3 bases. CDR3 sequence (DNA): TGTGCCAGCAGCCAGAGGGACAGGACAGATACGCAGTATTTT. It encodes CASSQRDRTDTQYF.

The chain recombines TRBV4-3 with TRBJ2-7, with unresolved D. Germline CDR1 LGHNA, CDR2 YSLEER. CDR3 length: 13 residues. V was pared by 0 bases and J by 6 bases, with 9 bases between. The CDR3 DNA sequence: TGCGCCAGCAGCCAAGATTGGCTTGGCGAGCAGTACTTC. It translates to CASSQDWLGEQYF.

The genes are TRBV12-5 and TRBJ1-5, with 8 bases identical to TRBD1. Germline values: CDR1 LGHNT, CDR2 FRNRAP. CDR3 size: 13 residues. The V segment lost 2 bases and the J segment 6 bases; nucleotides outside the gene matches: 0. In DNA, the CDR3 is TGTGCTAGTGGTTTGACAGGGGGTCAGCCCCAGCATTTT. This gives the protein CASGLTGGQPQHF.